This TCR beta chain was sequenced during a study of blood T cells in healthy people across ages. Overall study context: About one barcoded beta molecule per two T cells was captured by template switching. Study results and caveats: The diversity estimates, figures obtained from one million T cells, were considered underestimates. Roughly linearly, TCR beta diversity per million T cells fell as age increased.

J was trimmed by 3 bases and V by 4 bases; bases with no gene match: 0. This CDR3 contains 12 residues. Germline loops: CDR1 SQVTM, CDR2 ANQGSEA. For the second PCR, which ran for 7 to 11 cycles, a sample-barcoded 5' primer and a J-beta primer mix were used. All samples gave at least 2.5 million CDR3-containing paired-end reads. TCRdb reprocessed the 5' RACE reads with MiXCR, giving one entry per CDR3 protein. This table has approximately 1,700,000 distinct CDR3 sequences, roughly 43% appearing once. This clonotype was counted many times. The antigen is unknown. The source is a human donor in good health. Sequencing used blood. The genes are TRBV29-1 and TRBJ2-7, with TRBD1 identical over 10 bases. The CDR3 bases are TGCAGCGTTGGGGACAGGGGCTACGAGCAGTACTTC. Residues: CSVGDRGYEQYF.